Listed below are T cell receptor beta chains from one sample, sequenced in a study of blood T cell repertoires in COVID-19. The method was immunoSEQ multiplex PCR; TCRdb's version includes in-frame clones alone and lacks a portion of them. The table has about 100,000 clones, roughly 80% seen once. Sequences were obtained from peripheral blood. These receptors were taken from a woman in her sixties or seventies with acute or convalescent COVID-19. CDR3s include the opening cysteine and the closing phenylalanine or tryptophan. D genes are given only for firm matches. A clone size is listed for some rows: how often the clone was seen (once, few, many), or a class if it is expanded.

abundance | d_gene | j_gene | v_gene | CDR3nt | CDR3aa
. | . | TRBJ2-1 | TRBV4-1 | TGCGCCAGCAGCCAAACAGATCGCTCCTACAATGAGCAGTTCTTC | CASSQTDRSYNEQFF
. | TRBD1 | TRBJ1-5 | TRBV5-8 | TGTGCCAGCAGCCCGGGACAGTTTTATCAGCCCCAGCATTTT | CASSPGQFYQPQHF
. | TRBD1 | TRBJ2-5 | TRBV5-4 | TGTGCCAGCAGCTTGGAACAGGGGGTGGGAGAGACCCAGTACTTC | CASSLEQGVGETQYF
. | . | TRBJ2-4 | TRBV5-4 | TGTGCCAGCAGCTTGACCGGGACAATTAACATTCAGTACTTC | CASSLTGTINIQYF
. | TRBD1 | TRBJ1-4 | TRBV3-1/TRBV3-2 | TGTGCCAGCAATTTAGGACAGGGGGCGGAAAAACTGTTTTTT | CASNLGQGAEKLFF
few | . | TRBJ1-5 | TRBV7-2 | TGTGCCAGCAGCACCGAGGGGGGGTGGCGGCCCCAGCATTTT | CASSTEGGWRPQHF
. | . | TRBJ1-4 | TRBV5-1 | TGCGCCAGCAGCTTGATCGGGACAATCGAGGAAAAACTGTTTTTT | CASSLIGTIEEKLFF
. | TRBD1 | TRBJ1-1 | TRBV7-9 | TGTGCCAGCAGTCTTGGGACAGGGGGAAGCTCGGAAGCTTTCTTT | CASSLGTGGSSEAFF
. | TRBD1 | TRBJ1-2 | TRBV5-8 | TGTGCCAGCAGCTTCGGCAGGGGGTCTAACTATGGCTACACCTTC | CASSFGRGSNYGYTF
. | TRBD2 | TRBJ2-5 | TRBV11-3 | TGTGCCAGCAGCTTGGGGGGGAAACCGGGACTAGCGCGTCAAGAGACCCAGTACTTC | CASSLGGKPGLARQETQYF
once | . | TRBJ1-1 | TRBV5-6 | TGTGCCAGCAGCTTCCCACAGCAGAACACTGAAGCTTTCTTT | CASSFPQQNTEAFF
. | TRBD1 | TRBJ1-1 | TRBV18 | TGTGCCAGCTCACCGCGGGACAGCCCAAACACTGAAGCTTTCTTT | CASSPRDSPNTEAFF
. | TRBD2 | TRBJ2-1 | TRBV10-3 | TGTGCCATCAGTGAGGGTGGCGGGGGGACGGACAATGAGCAGTTCTTC | CAISEGGGGTDNEQFF
. | . | TRBJ2-5 | TRBV19 | TGTGCCAGTAGCCAGACAGTACAAGAGACCCAGTACTTC | CASSQTVQETQYF
once | . | TRBJ2-2 | TRBV6-5 | TGTGCCAGCAGTTACTTGACAGGGGAGGGCACCGGGGAGCTGTTTTTT | CASSYLTGEGTGELFF
. | . | TRBJ1-1 | TRBV10-3 | TGTGCCATCAGTGAGTCGGGGCAGACAACGACACATGAAGCTTTCTTT | CAISESGQTTTHEAFF
. | TRBD1 | TRBJ2-1 | TRBV5-6 | TGTGCCAGCAGCGAATCGACAGGGTCCGATGAGCAGTTCTTC | CASSESTGSDEQFF
few | . | TRBJ2-2 | TRBV5-1 | TGCGCCAGCAGCTTGGGTAACTTGAACACCGGGGAGCTGTTTTTT | CASSLGNLNTGELFF
. | TRBD2 | TRBJ2-5 | TRBV5-1 | TGCGCCAGCAGCTGGGGACTAGCGGATCAAGAGACCCAGTACTTC | CASSWGLADQETQYF
. | TRBD2 | TRBJ2-4 | TRBV5-4 | TGTGCCAGCAGCTTGACGCGGGGGGCGGTGGGAAACATTCAGTACTTC | CASSLTRGAVGNIQYF
. | . | TRBJ1-4 | TRBV6-1 | TGTGCCAGCAGTGAAGCTTCCTTACTTAATGAAAAACTGTTTTTT | CASSEASLLNEKLFF
. | . | TRBJ1-1 | TRBV7-2 | TGTGCCAGCAGCCCCAGGGTGAACACTGAAGCTTTCTTT | CASSPRVNTEAFF
. | . | TRBJ1-1 | TRBV7-8 | TGTGCCAGCAGCTTAGCCAAATACGGGGACACTGAAGCTTTCTTT | CASSLAKYGDTEAFF
. | . | TRBJ1-4 | TRBV7-2 | TGTGCCAGCAGCTTAGGACAGACGTATGAAAAACTGTTTTTT | CASSLGQTYEKLFF
. | . | TRBJ1-2 | TRBV10-3 | TGTGCCATCAGTGAGGGCGGGGCCTATGGCTACACCTTC | CAISEGGAYGYTF
. | TRBD1 | TRBJ2-1 | TRBV5-8 | TGTGCCAGCAGCCTGACAGGGCGGTATGAGCAGTTCTTC | CASSLTGRYEQFF
. | TRBD1 | TRBJ1-2 | TRBV9 | TGTGCCAGCAGCGGGGGACAGGGGGCATTTGGCTACACCTTC | CASSGGQGAFGYTF
. | . | TRBJ1-1 | TRBV5-1 | TGCGCCAGCAGCGCGGGTCTCTCCTTGAACACTGAAGCTTTCTTT | CASSAGLSLNTEAFF
few | . | TRBJ2-3 | TRBV7-9 | TGTGCCAGTAGTGGTGGCGGTTGGACAGATACGCAGTATTTT | CASSGGGWTDTQYF
few | TRBD2 | TRBJ2-5 | TRBV2 | TGTGCCAGCAGTGAGACTAGCGGGGCCCAAGAGACCCAGTACTTC | CASSETSGAQETQYF
. | . | TRBJ1-1 | TRBV3-1/TRBV3-2 | TGTGCCAGCAGCCAGGGGCAGGGATTCAACACTGAAGCTTTCTTT | CASSQGQGFNTEAFF
few | TRBD1 | TRBJ1-6 | TRBV19 | TGTGCCAGTAACTCCGGACAGGGGGTTTCACCCCTCCACTTT | CASNSGQGVSPLHF
. | . | TRBJ1-1 | TRBV5-1 | TGCGCCAGCAGCTTTAACAGTCCGAACACTGAAGCTTTCTTT | CASSFNSPNTEAFF
. | . | TRBJ2-1 | TRBV10-3 | TGTGCCACCCCCCCGGGAGACAATGAGCAGTTCTTC | CATPPGDNEQFF
. | . | TRBJ2-1 | TRBV12-3/TRBV12-4 | TGTGCCAGCAGCAGGTACAATGAGCAGTTCTTC | CASSRYNEQFF
. | . | TRBJ1-3 | TRBV18 | TGTGCCAGCTCACCTCAGGGGACAACTGGAAACACCATATATTTT | CASSPQGTTGNTIYF
. | TRBD1 | TRBJ1-5 | TRBV28 | TGTGCCAGCAGTTCCATACAACAGGGGGCTAATCAGCCCCAGCATTTT | CASSSIQQGANQPQHF
. | TRBD2 | TRBJ2-1 | TRBV19 | TGTGCCACGCGGCGGATGAGCGGGGGGTCGGATGAGCAGTTCTTC | CATRRMSGGSDEQFF
. | . | TRBJ1-2 | TRBV18 | TGTGCCAGCTCACCACGAGAAAACTATGGCTACACCTTC | CASSPRENYGYTF
. | . | TRBJ1-5 | TRBV5-1 | TGCGCCAGCAGCGTTAACAGGGATCAGCCCCAGCATTTT | CASSVNRDQPQHF
. | TRBD1 | TRBJ1-2 | TRBV11-2 | TGTGCCAGCAGCTCATCACGCGGACAGGGGGCCCGCTACACCTTC | CASSSSRGQGARYTF
once | . | TRBJ1-1 | TRBV2 | TGTGCCAGCAGTGACCAGTCGGGGGGCACTGAAGCTTTCTTT | CASSDQSGGTEAFF
. | TRBD1 | TRBJ1-1 | TRBV6-5 | TGTGCCAACCGACAGGGCTCTTACACTGAAGCTTTCTTT | CANRQGSYTEAFF
. | . | TRBJ1-4 | TRBV5-6 | TGTGCCAGCAGCTTCAGGACAACTAATGAAAAACTGTTTTTT | CASSFRTTNEKLFF
. | TRBD2 | TRBJ2-1 | TRBV29-1 | TGCAGCGTTGAAACGGGGGGTGCGAGCTCCTACAATGAGCAGTTCTTC | CSVETGGASSYNEQFF
. | . | TRBJ1-6 | TRBV19 | TGTGCCAGTAGCACCATCGCAGGCTCTAATTCACCCCTCCACTTT | CASSTIAGSNSPLHF
. | . | TRBJ2-5 | TRBV15 | TGTGCCACCAGCAGAGATTTCACTAACCAAGAGACCCAGTACTTC | CATSRDFTNQETQYF
. | . | TRBJ1-2 | TRBV30 | TGTGCCTGGAGTGTACAGGCTAACTATGGCTACACCTTC | CAWSVQANYGYTF